The rows below give T cell receptor beta chains drawn from one sample of a study of blood T cell repertoires in COVID-19. Sequencing was performed with immunoSEQ multiplex PCR; in TCRdb, only in-frame clones are kept and a portion is missing. In the table there are roughly 250,000 clones, roughly 87% of which are singletons. Sequencing used PBMCs or T cells enriched from blood (not recorded which). These receptors came from a woman aged 25 to 39 with acute COVID-19. CDR3s include the opening cysteine and the closing phenylalanine or tryptophan. A D gene is named only where the DNA matches it firmly. Where a row states a size, it is once, few, many or the class of an expanded clone; other rows omit it.

j_call | v_call | clone_size | d_call | cdr3_aa | cdr3_nt
TRBJ2-3 | TRBV4-3 | - | - | CASSQDPPEGTDTQYF | TGCGCCAGCAGCCAAGACCCCCCAGAGGGCACAGATACGCAGTATTTT
TRBJ2-2 | TRBV10-3 | - | - | CAISESDSATGELFF | TGTGCCATCAGTGAGTCGGACAGCGCCACCGGGGAGCTGTTTTTT
TRBJ2-7 | TRBV7-9 | once | TRBD1 | CASSPLWTGGTYEQYF | TGTGCCAGCAGCCCGCTCTGGACAGGGGGGACCTACGAGCAGTACTTC
TRBJ1-4 | TRBV12-3/TRBV12-4 | - | - | CASRPGTNEKLFF | TGTGCCAGCAGGCCGGGGACTAATGAAAAACTGTTTTTT
TRBJ1-1 | TRBV10-3 | - | TRBD1 | CAIGGTGVYTEAFF | TGTGCCATCGGGGGGACAGGGGTATACACTGAAGCTTTCTTT
TRBJ1-4 | TRBV4-1 | few | - | CASSHPRGNEKLFF | TGCGCCAGCAGCCACCCCCGCGGTAATGAAAAACTGTTTTTT
TRBJ2-3 | TRBV7-8 | - | - | CASSLEGRVGDTQYF | TGTGCCAGCAGCTTAGAAGGCAGGGTAGGAGATACGCAGTATTTT
TRBJ2-7 | TRBV18 | - | - | CASSPQRESVAYEQYF | TGTGCCAGCTCACCACAACGAGAGAGTGTAGCCTACGAGCAGTACTTC
TRBJ1-5 | TRBV19 | - | - | CASQGRGVYQPQHF | TGTGCCAGTCAAGGGCGGGGAGTCTACCAGCCCCAGCATTTT
TRBJ2-3 | TRBV19 | once | - | CASRTSSVADTQYF | TGTGCCAGCCGTACGAGTTCCGTAGCAGATACGCAGTATTTT
TRBJ1-1 | TRBV7-8 | - | TRBD1 | CASSSTGAGTEAFF | TGTGCCAGCAGCTCCACAGGGGCAGGAACTGAAGCTTTCTTT
TRBJ2-3 | TRBV7-2 | - | - | CASSSLGATDTQYF | TGTGCCAGCAGCTCCCTGGGAGCCACAGATACGCAGTATTTT
TRBJ1-3 | TRBV10-2 | - | TRBD1 | CASSDKTGAGNTIYF | TGCGCCAGCAGTGACAAGACAGGGGCTGGAAACACCATATATTTT
TRBJ1-2 | TRBV7-2 | - | TRBD1 | CASSLTGGDGYTF | TGTGCCAGCAGCCTCACAGGGGGCGATGGCTACACCTTC
TRBJ2-7 | TRBV7-9 | few | - | CASSLGLLYEQYF | TGTGCCAGCAGCTTAGGACTACTCTACGAGCAGTACTTC
TRBJ1-1 | TRBV1 | - | - | CTSSYPGTPAMNTEAFF | TGCACCAGCAGCTACCCTGGGACACCAGCCATGAACACTGAAGCTTTCTTT
TRBJ1-4 | TRBV5-1 | - | TRBD1 | CASSLRTGWRSNEKLFF | TGCGCCAGCAGCTTGAGGACAGGGTGGAGATCTAATGAAAAACTGTTTTTT
TRBJ2-7 | TRBV7-9 | few | - | CASSFEASYEQYF | TGTGCCAGCAGCTTCGAGGCCTCCTACGAGCAGTACTTC
TRBJ1-1 | TRBV4-1 | - | - | CASSQQKPRGTEAFF | TGCGCCAGCAGCCAACAGAAGCCCCGGGGCACTGAAGCTTTCTTT
TRBJ1-1 | TRBV11-3 | - | - | CASSLGKNTEAFF | TGTGCCAGCAGCCTGGGCAAGAACACTGAAGCTTTCTTT
TRBJ1-3 | TRBV12-5 | - | - | CASGLVSGNTIYF | TGTGCTAGTGGTTTGGTTTCAGGGAACACCATATATTTT
TRBJ2-7 | TRBV5-1 | - | - | CASSLRTETYEQYF | TGCGCCAGCAGCTTGCGGACAGAAACCTACGAGCAGTACTTC
TRBJ2-5 | TRBV30 | - | TRBD1 | CAWSGTGVRTQYF | TGTGCCTGGAGTGGGACAGGGGTGAGGACCCAGTACTTC
TRBJ1-4 | TRBV29-1 | - | - | CSSQSGNEKLFF | TGCAGTTCCCAGTCGGGTAATGAAAAACTGTTTTTT
TRBJ2-1 | TRBV4-1 | - | TRBD2 | CASSLRTSGGRDEQFF | TGCGCCAGCAGCCTAAGGACTAGCGGGGGGAGGGATGAGCAGTTCTTC
TRBJ2-5 | TRBV11-3 | - | TRBD2 | CASSLGQGGQETQYF | TGTGCCAGCAGCTTAGGGCAGGGAGGGCAAGAGACCCAGTACTTC
TRBJ2-1 | TRBV10-3 | - | - | CAISDPKGGVAYNEQFF | TGTGCCATCAGTGACCCTAAGGGCGGGGTGGCCTACAATGAGCAGTTCTTC
TRBJ2-1 | TRBV7-5 | - | - | CARIRGHPDEQFF | TGTGCCAGAATCCGGGGACACCCTGATGAGCAGTTCTTC
TRBJ1-1 | TRBV10-3 | - | TRBD1 | CAISGPRDRGSWDTEAFF | TGTGCCATCAGTGGGCCCCGGGACAGGGGGAGTTGGGACACTGAAGCTTTCTTT
TRBJ1-2 | TRBV11-2 | - | - | CASSQPGGGRGYTF | TGTGCCAGCAGCCAACCCGGCGGGGGTCGAGGCTACACCTTC
TRBJ2-2 | TRBV7-2 | - | TRBD1 | CASSLALGQGAHTGELFF | TGTGCCAGCAGCTTAGCGCTGGGACAGGGGGCGCATACCGGGGAGCTGTTTTTT
TRBJ2-7 | TRBV7-8 | - | TRBD1 | CASSFPDRGDYEQYF | TGTGCCAGCAGCTTCCCGGACAGGGGAGACTACGAGCAGTACTTC
TRBJ2-3 | TRBV3-1/TRBV3-2 | - | - | CASSHLTVTDTQYF | TGTGCCAGCAGCCACCTGACAGTCACAGATACGCAGTATTTT
TRBJ1-3 | TRBV5-6 | - | TRBD1 | CASSAGTGRISGNTIYF | TGTGCCAGCAGCGCCGGGACAGGGAGGATTTCTGGAAACACCATATATTTT
TRBJ1-3 | TRBV3-1/TRBV3-2 | once | - | CASSHSDGRGRDTIYF | TGTGCCAGCAGCCACTCGGACGGCCGAGGGAGGGACACCATATATTTT
TRBJ1-1 | TRBV29-1 | - | - | CSVGRGTEAFF | TGCAGCGTTGGACGGGGCACTGAAGCTTTCTTT
TRBJ2-1 | TRBV4-3 | - | TRBD2 | CASSPRTGTRGKEQFF | TGCGCCAGCAGCCCCCGTACTGGGACTAGGGGAAAGGAGCAGTTCTTC
TRBJ2-5 | TRBV6-2/TRBV6-3 | once | - | CASSYSDPSGETQYF | TGTGCCAGCAGTTACTCCGACCCGTCGGGAGAGACCCAGTACTTC
TRBJ1-1 | TRBV4-2 | - | - | CASSQEIGRHTEAFF | TGTGCCAGCAGCCAAGAAATTGGGAGGCACACTGAAGCTTTCTTT
TRBJ2-3 | TRBV2 | once | TRBD1 | CATEGGQGAIDTQYF | TGTGCCACCGAAGGTGGACAGGGGGCAATAGATACGCAGTATTTT
TRBJ1-4 | TRBV7-8 | once | TRBD1 | CASSSPDRSNEKLFF | TGTGCCAGCAGCTCACCGGACAGGAGTAATGAAAAACTGTTTTTT
TRBJ2-1 | TRBV3-1/TRBV3-2 | - | TRBD2 | CASSHSGTSGFGGSYNEQFF | TGTGCCAGCAGCCATTCTGGGACTAGCGGGTTCGGCGGCTCCTACAATGAGCAGTTCTTC